This T cell receptor beta chain was found in a study of blood T cell dynamics during melanoma immunotherapy (dated by TCRdb to 2020 to 2021). In the study overall: Patients had metastatic melanoma and received first-line pembrolizumab or nivolumab plus ipilimumab as standard of care in the United Kingdom. Peripheral T cell receptor repertoires of metastatic melanoma patients were profiled before and after one cycle of checkpoint inhibitor therapy to find early correlates of response. A training cohort was formed from consecutive patients, and a further independent group of patients from the same centre was pooled into an external validation set.

For every bulk PBMC sample, a fixed 350 ng of DNA was loaded. TCR beta CDR3 sequences were amplified from genomic DNA using the immunoSEQ TCRb Assay kit according to manufacturer instructions. The KAPA Library Quantification Kit for Illumina platforms was used to quantify pooled libraries by qPCR. Sequencing of the pooled libraries was done on an Illumina NextSeq 500, with clustering at roughly 0.6-1.1 pM. Processing in the source paper ran as follows. Analysis of the TCR data relied on immunoSEQ ANALYZER and the R LymphoSeq package. A rearrangement efficiency score was calculated as productive divided by the sum of productive and non-productive CDR3 sequences. Within each patient, timepoints were compared pairwise for clonality, measured with the Gini coefficient, and for diversity, measured with the Renyi index at alpha=1. Clonal relatedness used an edit distance of 3, and repertoire similarity used the Bhattacharyya coefficient, both computed in LymphoSeq. To classify response, a linear discriminant analysis based on week-3 changes in clonality and diversity was built using the R MASS and caret packages. TCRdb's version of the immuneACCESS table is confined to in-frame rearrangements and falls short of the full clone set. An unresolved V gene accounts for under half of the shortfall where checked; the remainder is of unknown origin. V and J calls and clone size come straight from that table; D and trimming were deduced from the DNA. Present in this sample are fewer than 11,000 clones, around nine tenths of which were seen just once. Of the sample, less than 7.5% is held by the ten largest clones.

Trimming accounts for 4 bases at V and 3 bases at J, while the number of junction bases matched to no gene is 9. The CDR1 and CDR2 encoded by the germline V gene are SGHRS and YFSETQ. Spanning cysteine to phenylalanine, the CDR3 consists of 16 amino acids. The read is trimmed to its CDR3 DNA, 48 bases read in frame from base 1. Study-level results and caveats: Unlike progressors, patients who went on to achieve disease control showed a bifurcated reorganization of the PBMC repertoire at W3, with either increased clonality or increased diversity. The relatively small sample size was recognized as a factor that could limit how well the results generalize. Whether the T cell clones behind the repertoire changes were melanoma-specific or instead reflected general immune activation was something the study could not determine.

Comment on this clone: Its antigen remains undetermined. Base qualities are missing; no much larger clone stands one base away.

According to the study, the label for this sample's time point signals: pre-treatment baseline. Blood samples were taken at two points: before treatment (T0) and at week 3 (W3), which came after the first cycle of checkpoint blockade. Except for two patients with rapid clinical progression, response was assessed 12 weeks after the first infusion by RECIST 1.1; disease control meant complete response, partial response or stable disease. Patients were excluded for prior systemic cancer treatment, concomitant immunosuppressant therapy or synchronous other active malignancies. Bulk PBMC and plasma cell-free DNA were both sequenced for TCR beta so that circulating cells and T cell turnover could be tracked. Lymphoprep and SepMate tubes were used to isolate PBMC from blood, and red cell lysis was then performed. QIAamp DNA Blood Mini kits were used to extract DNA from PBMC and from sorted T cell subsets.

This TCR was recovered from a human donor with melanoma. This chain joins TRBV5-1 to TRBJ2-3, and 9 junctional nucleotides match TRBD1. The material was blood, obtained from a patient treated with checkpoint blockade. DNA sequence: TGCGCCAGCAGCCTGGGACCGGGACAGGGTACAGATACGCAGTATTTT. This gives the protein CASSLGPGQGTDTQYF.